What follows are 26 T cell receptor beta chains derived from one specimen sequenced in a study of blood T cell repertoires in COVID-19 (dated by TCRdb to the early 2020s). The receptor library was made with the immunoSEQ multiplex PCR assay. TCRdb retrieved this table from immuneACCESS and kept in-frame rearrangements only. Not all clones are present; in checked studies, unresolved V genes account for under half, and no reason is known for the remainder. For this sample there are about 46,000 clones; approximately 85% appear just once. 15% to 18% of the sample comes from the top ten. Sequencing was carried out using peripheral blood. All receptors derive from a human donor in a cohort sampled during active COVID-19. The donor label of this sample is uncertain.

The V call is TRBV15, the J call TRBJ1-1, with a weak D call TRBD1 (5 bases). The CDR3 loop spans 14 amino acids. From germline, CDR1 is LNHNV and CDR2 YYDKDF (reference sequence). Trimming left V 8 bases short and J 0 bases short, with 13 bases between. The CDR3 nucleotides are TGTGCCACCGGAGGAGGGGCCCTGAACACTGAAGCTTTCTTT. Residues: CATGGGALNTEAFF.

The rearrangement links TRBV5-1 to TRBJ2-3; 13 positions match TRBD2. V was pared by 3 bases and J by 1 base, with 5 bases of the junction left unmatched. This CDR3 has 17 residues. CDR1 and CDR2 (germline): SGHRS, YFSETQ. The CDR3, as DNA: TGCGCCAGCAGCTCCTATGGACTAGCGGGGGGCACAGATACGCAGTATTTT. Amino acid sequence: CASSSYGLAGGTDTQYF.

V usage is TRBV18 and J usage is TRBJ2-7; 8 bases align to TRBD1. The junction had 5 bases not matched to a gene; V was cut back by 2 bases and J by 2 bases. CDR1 is KGHSH and CDR2 is LQKENI in the germline V gene. This CDR3 has 15 amino acids. CDR3 loop: CASSPTQGAAYEQYF. CDR3 nucleotides: TGTGCCAGCTCACCAACCCAGGGGGCCGCCTACGAGCAGTACTTC.

The chain recombines TRBV7-2 with TRBJ1-5, with D unclear. With 5 bases removed from V and 4 bases from J, the gap between germline ends came to 15 bases. The CDR3 contains 15 residues. The V gene's germline CDR1 is SGHTA and CDR2 FQGNSA. CDR3 sequence (DNA): TGTGCCAGCAGCCTCGAGGAGTCACCTAATCAGCCCCAGCATTTT. Protein sequence: CASSLEESPNQPQHF.

CDR3 amino acids: CASSQGTLRGYEQYF. The CDR3 region has the DNA TGTGCCAGCAGCCAAGGGACATTGAGGGGCTACGAGCAGTACTTC. The rearrangement joins TRBV11-2 to TRBJ2-7; tentatively, D is TRBD1 (6 bases). Germline V gives CDR1 SGHAT, CDR2 FQNNGV. V lost 5 bases and J 3 bases, leaving 17 bases between the germline ends. The CDR3 sequence is 15 residues long.

The chain uses TRBV29-1 and TRBJ1-4, with 7 nucleotides matching TRBD1. With V trimmed by 4 bases and J by 4 bases, 6 bases remained unmatched. The CDR3 runs 14 residues. The germline V gene has CDR1 SQVTM and CDR2 ANQGSEA. The CDR3 DNA follows: TGCAGCGTTGCGACAGGGCGCGTTAATGAAAAACTGTTTTTT. Translation gives CSVATGRVNEKLFF.

CDR3: CASSYSLGQAGRDTQYF. The CDR3 region has the DNA TGTGCCAGCAGCTACTCCCTGGGACAGGCGGGGAGAGATACGCAGTATTTT. V is TRBV7-9 and J is TRBJ2-3; 8 bases map to TRBD1. Germline CDR1 reads SEHNR; CDR2 reads FQNEAQ (reference sequence). CDR3 size: 17 residues. The J segment lost 5 bases and the V segment lost 4 bases, leaving 14 bases of the junction unmatched. Full variable domain (rest looked up from reference TRBV7-9 and TRBJ2-3): DTGVSQNPRHKITKRGQNVTFRCDPISEHNRLYWYRQTLGQGPEFLTYFQNEAQLEKSRLLSDRFSAERPKGSFSTLEIQRTEQGDSAMYLCASSYSLGQAGRDTQYFGPGTRLTVL.

V is TRBV5-1 and J is TRBJ2-5, with 7 bases that match TRBD1. Trimming took 0 bases from V and 2 from J; bases not matched to a gene: 4. Germline V CDR1 and CDR2: SGHRS, YFSETQ. This CDR3 has 15 amino acids. As DNA, the CDR3 is TGCGCCAGCAGCTTGGGGGGGACAGTACAAGAGACCCAGTACTTC. This codes for CASSLGGTVQETQYF.

The V and J genes are TRBV5-4 and TRBJ1-2, with D perhaps TRBD1 (5 bases). The CDR3 extends over 13 amino acids. The germline V gene has CDR1 SGHNT and CDR2 YYREEE (reference sequence). V was pared by 1 base and J by 3 bases, with 7 bases between. The DNA for the CDR3 is TGTGCCAGCAGCTTGCCGACAGACTATGGCTACACCTTC. Translation: CASSLPTDYGYTF. The variable domain in full, with the rest retrieved from reference TRBV5-4 and TRBJ1-2, is ETGVTQSPTHLIKTRGQQVTLRCSSQSGHNTVSWYQQALGQGPQFIFQYYREEENGRGNFPPRFSGLQFPNYSSELNVNALELDDSALYLCASSLPTDYGYTFGSGTRLTVV.

The V call is TRBV7-2, the J call TRBJ2-3; 10 bases match TRBD2. This CDR3 contains 16 residues. The germline V gene has CDR1 SGHTA and CDR2 FQGNSA. V trimming: 0 bases; J trimming: 1 base; junction bases outside the gene matches: 1. CDR3 protein: CASSLALAGGTDTQYF. CDR3 bases: TGTGCCAGCAGCTTAGCGCTAGCGGGGGGCACAGATACGCAGTATTTT.

This clone was picked up one time. J is TRBJ1-5 and V is TRBV27, with 7 bases lining up with TRBD1. The CDR3 runs 17 residues. The V gene end was trimmed by 9 bases and the J gene end by 0 bases; junction bases not matched to a gene: 14. Germline CDR1 reads MNHEY; CDR2 reads SMNVEV (reference sequence). The CDR3 here is CASGTGVLGYSNQPQHF. The CDR3 nucleotides are TGTGCCAGTGGAACAGGGGTGCTTGGGTATAGCAATCAGCCCCAGCATTTT.

This clone was counted between two and nine times. The junction departs from germline at one end; a sequencing error may be responsible. This chain connects TRBV2 to TRBJ1-5; D is uncertain. The CDR3 totals 13 residues. The germline V gene encodes CDR1 SNHLY and CDR2 FYNNEI. CDR3 in amino acids: CASSEEGNRPQHF. The CDR3 DNA follows: TGTGCCAGCAGTGAGGAGGGAAATCGGCCCCAGCATTTT.

The chain employs TRBV27 and TRBJ2-7; 11 nucleotides align to TRBD2. The V gene's germline CDR1 is MNHEY and CDR2 SMNVEV (reference sequence). This CDR3 comprises 15 residues. Trimming at V came to 6 bases and at J to 2 bases, leaving 6 bases not matched to a gene. CDR3 region: CASSKTSGGPYEQYF. CDR3 nucleotide sequence: TGTGCCAGCAGCAAAACTAGCGGGGGCCCCTACGAGCAGTACTTC.

The rearrangement joins TRBV7-2 to TRBJ2-1; D possibly corresponds to TRBD2 (6 bases). Germline CDR1 SGHTA, CDR2 FQGNSA. This CDR3 spans 13 amino acids. Trimming pared 5 bases from V and 6 bases from J, leaving 11 bases between. The CDR3 DNA reads TGTGCCAGCAGCGCGGGATTACCCAATGAGCAGTTCTTC. It is translated as CASSAGLPNEQFF.

The V call is TRBV14, the J call TRBJ2-4; 7 bases line up with TRBD1. CDR1 SGHDN and CDR2 FVKESK come from the germline V gene. Trimming cost V 5 bases and J 5 bases; bases outside gene matches: 3. The CDR3 is 13 amino acids. CDR3 DNA: TGTGCCAGCAGCTGGGACAGACAAAACATTCAGTACTTC. Translation: CASSWDRQNIQYF.

The rearrangement joins TRBV6-5 to TRBJ1-2; TRBD1 matches at 9 bases. The germline V gene has CDR1 MNHEY and CDR2 SVGAGI. With 2 bases clipped from V and 2 bases from J, the junction kept 0 bases outside the gene matches. The CDR3 sequence is 14 residues long. CDR3 in DNA: TGTGCCAGCAGTTACGACAGGGGGAACTATGGCTACACCTTC. Translation: CASSYDRGNYGYTF.

On this clone itself: Other nucleotide sequences in the sample specify the same CDR3. The chain employs TRBV20-1 and TRBJ2-5; possibly TRBD2 for D (6 bases). From germline, CDR1 is DFQATT and CDR2 SNEGSKA (reference sequence). The CDR3 consists of 11 residues. V dropped 3 bases and J dropped 4 bases, with 6 bases sitting between them. The CDR3 DNA follows: TGCAGTGCTAGCGGGGGAGAGACCCAGTACTTC. Encoded protein: CSASGGETQYF.

The chain has TRBV6-6 and TRBJ1-2; TRBD1 agrees at 7 bases. V lost 0 bases and J lost 5; bases outside the gene matches: 6. Germline CDR1 reads MNHNY; CDR2 reads SVGAGI (reference sequence). The CDR3 runs 15 residues. The chain's CDR3 is CASSYSEGALYGYTF. The CDR3 region has the DNA TGTGCCAGCAGTTACTCGGAGGGGGCCCTATATGGCTACACCTTC.

This rearrangement joins TRBV19 to TRBJ2-1, with TRBD2 matching 12 bases. Germline CDR1 is LNHDA and CDR2 is SQIVND (reference sequence). J was trimmed by 3 bases and V by 4 bases; bases with no gene match: 1. This CDR3 has 15 residues. As DNA, the CDR3 is TGTGCCAGTAGTACGGGACTAGCGGGCTACAATGAGCAGTTCTTC. This encodes CASSTGLAGYNEQFF.

By its share, this clone is large. The chain carries TRBV6-5 and TRBJ2-7, with D tentatively TRBD2 (5 bases). CDR1 and CDR2 (germline): MNHEY, SVGAGI. The ends were cut back, 6 bases at V and 5 bases at J, with 14 bases in the middle. This CDR3 comprises 13 residues. This CDR3 is CASSEGNRNEQYF. The CDR3, as DNA: TGTGCCAGCAGCGAGGGTAATAGGAACGAGCAGTACTTC.

The table lists this clone with a count of one. The chain carries TRBV6-5 and TRBJ1-2; D possibly corresponds to TRBD1 (5 bases). The germline V gene encodes CDR1 MNHEY and CDR2 SVGAGI. The CDR3 is made up of 14 amino acids. Between the trimmed V and J ends, which lost 7 bases and 4 bases, there was a span of 16 bases. CDR3 region: CASKGMMGGYGYTF. As DNA, the CDR3 is TGTGCCAGCAAAGGGATGATGGGGGGCTATGGCTACACCTTC.

Only one count was recorded for this clone. V is TRBV4-2 and J is TRBJ2-6; 9 bases agree with TRBD1. The germline V gene encodes CDR1 LGHNA and CDR2 YNFKEQ. The V gene end was trimmed by 6 bases and the J gene end by 0 bases; junction bases not matched to a gene: 9. CDR3 size: 18 residues. Written as DNA, the CDR3 is TGTGCCAGCAGAGCCACGGGACAGGGCGGCTCTGGGGCCAACGTCCTGACTTTC. Its protein is CASRATGQGGSGANVLTF.

V and J are TRBV20-1 and TRBJ2-5, with 7 bases matching TRBD2. The CDR3 is made up of 14 amino acids. CDR1 is DFQATT and CDR2 is SNEGSKA in the germline V gene (reference sequence). Trimming removed 3 bases from V and 1 base from J; junction bases left unmatched: 5. Here the CDR3 DNA reads TGCAGTGCTAGTCATGCTAGCGGCCAAGAGACCCAGTACTTC. Protein product: CSASHASGQETQYF.

V usage is TRBV5-1 and J usage is TRBJ2-2; TRBD1 matches at 9 bases. This CDR3 is built from 17 residues. J was trimmed by 4 bases and V by 2 bases; bases with no gene match: 9. Germline CDR1 is SGHRS and CDR2 is YFSETQ. CDR3 in DNA: TGCGCCAGCAGCTTTGGACAGGGGAGAGGGGGCACCGGGGAGCTGTTTTTT. Protein sequence: CASSFGQGRGGTGELFF.

The CDR3 region is CASAGAGTDTQYF. The CDR3 DNA reads as TGTGCCAGCGCGGGGGCGGGCACAGATACGCAGTATTTT. The rearrangement uses TRBV12-3 or TRBV12-4 and TRBJ2-3; D may be TRBD2 (7 bases). This CDR3 has 13 amino acids. V was pared by 8 bases and J by 1 base, with 10 bases between.

The CDR3 coding sequence is TGTGCCAGCAGCGAACCCAGGGGGTACTATGGCTACACCTTC. It translates to CASSEPRGYYGYTF. The chain has TRBV9 and TRBJ1-2; TRBD1 aligns across 7 bases. Germline CDR1 SGDLS, CDR2 YYNGEE. The trim removed 3 bases at V and 3 bases at J, leaving 5 bases unmatched. The CDR3 runs 14 residues.